Below, one T cell receptor (beta chain) is given with its context. This entry comes from a study of blood T cell repertoires in COVID-19. Turning to the study itself: Collection of acute and convalescent COVID-19 samples took place in the United States, Italy and Spain.

Per germline, CDR1 MNHEY and CDR2 SVGEGT. Trimming cost V 4 bases and J 2 bases, with 13 bases left between them. The CDR3 runs to 15 residues. Authors' data handling: From reference gene primer amplification, estimates of nucleated cell counts were derived. TCRdb keeps only in-frame clones here, not all; method: immunoSEQ multiplex PCR. V and J calls and clone size are those listed in that table; D and trimming were worked out from the DNA. The table records over 200,000 clones, 80% to 90% of them present only once. The sequenced material came from peripheral blood. This chain uses TRBV6-2 or TRBV6-3 with TRBJ2-3; D perhaps matches TRBD2 (5 bases). The sequence was obtained from a woman in her forties with active or convalescent COVID-19. DNA for the CDR3: TGTGCCAGCAGTTCACCTAGCCGATTCACAGATACGCAGTATTTT. Protein: CASSSPSRFTDTQYF.